The 16 T cell receptor beta chains below were found in one sample sequenced in a study of shared clonotypes between healthy human individuals. The data were produced by immunoSEQ multiplex PCR, yet TCRdb's version contains in-frame clones alone and is incomplete. The repertoire holds 750,000 to 1,000,000 clones, with about 91% as singletons. In the naive CD8 group, cells lacked CD45RO and were positively selected for CCR7, so terminally differentiated effector memory CD45RA+ cells were left out. The sequenced sample consisted of naive CD8+ T cells sorted from blood. All receptors derive from a man aged 25 to 40 in good health.

In regard to this clone: This may stem from a read error, because a much larger clone lies one nucleotide away. The sample contains more than one DNA sequence encoding this CDR3. For the CDR3, the DNA is TGTGCCAGCAGCTTAGTGGGGGATACGCAGTATTTT. Translation: CASSLVGDTQYF. The genes are TRBV11-2 and TRBJ2-3; D gene uncertain. V was clipped by 1 base and J by 6 bases, with 5 bases between them. The CDR3 spans 12 residues. Germline lookup yields CDR1 SGHAT and CDR2 FQNNGV.

The chain carries TRBV9 and TRBJ1-2; D is unresolved. Between the trimmed V and J ends, which lost 0 bases and 7 bases, there was a span of 10 bases. The CDR3 extends over 13 amino acids. The germline gives CDR1 SGDLS, CDR2 YYNGEE. The CDR3 DNA sequence: TGTGCCAGCAGCGTAGGGCAGCTGTCTGGCTACACCTTC. This codes for CASSVGQLSGYTF.

The chain carries TRBV7-9 and TRBJ2-5; D gene uncertain. This CDR3 region has 18 residues. Trimming stripped 0 bases from V and 5 bases from J, with 22 bases between. Germline values: CDR1 SEHNR, CDR2 FQNEAQ (reference sequence). CDR3 protein: CASSLAHLGRPQVETQYF. Here the CDR3 DNA reads TGTGCCAGCAGCTTAGCCCATTTAGGCAGGCCTCAAGTGGAGACCCAGTACTTC.

V is TRBV6-1 and J is TRBJ2-7; D is unclear. CDR3 length equals 14 residues. Germline V gene lookup returns CDR1 MNHNS and CDR2 SASEGT. V gave up 3 bases and J gave up 7 bases, with 16 bases separating them. CDR3 protein: CASSENGPFREQYF. In nucleotides, the CDR3 is TGTGCCAGCAGTGAGAACGGCCCCTTTCGTGAGCAGTACTTC.

The chain links TRBV2 to TRBJ2-3; 9 bases map to TRBD2. CDR3 length: 16 residues. The V segment lost 2 bases and the J segment 10 bases; nucleotides outside the gene matches: 13. Germline V gene sequence: CDR1 SNHLY, CDR2 FYNNEI. In DNA, the CDR3 is TGTGCCAGCAGTGAACCTAGCGGGGACGCACATTGGGCGCAGTATTTT. It is translated as CASSEPSGDAHWAQYF.

This chain links TRBV27 with TRBJ1-5; D remains unclear. Germline V gene sequence: CDR1 MNHEY, CDR2 SMNVEV (reference sequence). The CDR3 sequence is 13 residues long. Deletions cut 5 bases from V and 14 bases from J, with 19 bases between. The CDR3 coding sequence is TGTGCCAGCAGTCCCCTTCCACTGTACGGGGAGCATTTT. It is translated as CASSPLPLYGEHF.

The rearrangement joins TRBV18 to TRBJ1-1; D remains ambiguous. CDR1 KGHSH and CDR2 LQKENI come from the germline V gene. The CDR3 loop spans 12 amino acids. V was trimmed by 3 bases and J by 7 bases, leaving 9 bases between them. The CDR3 DNA reads TGTGCCAGCTCACCCCCGGGCAATGAAGCTTTCTTT. Translating gives CASSPPGNEAFF.

The chain carries TRBV10-3 and TRBJ2-1, with TRBD2 matching over 8 bases. The CDR3 has 19 residues. Germline V gives CDR1 ENHRY, CDR2 SYGVKD. Germline trimming cut 4 bases from V and 5 bases from J; bases unmatched to any gene: 19. CDR3 sequence: CAISAQGGRTPKEDNEQFF. The CDR3 bases are TGTGCCATCAGTGCGCAAGGCGGGAGGACCCCGAAGGAGGACAATGAGCAGTTCTTC.

CDR3 amino acids: CASSPTDFSEQYF. DNA of the CDR3: TGTGCCAGCTCACCCACAGATTTTAGCGAGCAGTACTTC. The J gene is TRBJ2-7, the V gene TRBV18; no clear D gene. The CDR3 extends over 13 amino acids. V gave up 3 bases and J gave up 6 bases, with 12 bases separating them. Germline CDR1 KGHSH, CDR2 LQKENI. The whole variable domain, remainder taken from reference TRBV18 and TRBJ2-7, is NAGVMQNPRHLVRRRGQEARLRCSPMKGHSHVYWYRQLPEEGLKFMVYLQKENIIDESGMPKERFSAEFPKEGPSILRIQQVVRGDSAAYFCASSPTDFSEQYFGPGTRLTVT.

The chain employs TRBV2 and TRBJ2-7; 14 nucleotides line up with TRBD2. The ends lost 4 bases at V and 2 bases at J; junction bases unmatched: 10. This CDR3 region has 18 residues. Looked up from germline, CDR1 is SNHLY and CDR2 is FYNNEI. CDR3 in amino acids: CASSGGLAGATSPYEQYF. The CDR3 region has the DNA TGTGCCAGCAGTGGGGGACTAGCGGGAGCCACCAGCCCCTACGAGCAGTACTTC.

This clone occurred once. The chain employs TRBV11-2 and TRBJ1-1, with D unclear. V was cut by 4 bases and J by 1 base, with 13 bases left in between. CDR3 length: 15 amino acids. Per germline, CDR1 SGHAT and CDR2 FQNNGV. The CDR3 DNA reads TGTGCCAGCAGCTCCCACTCGGACTGGAACACTGAAGCTTTCTTT. Its protein is CASSSHSDWNTEAFF.

V is TRBV11-2 and J is TRBJ2-2; 7 nucleotides agree with TRBD2. V lost 3 bases to trimming and J lost 6 bases; unmatched junction nucleotides: 13. The CDR3 contains 17 residues. Per germline, CDR1 SGHAT and CDR2 FQNNGV. The CDR3 sequence is CASSFPGRGIRAGELFF. The CDR3 region has the DNA TGTGCCAGCAGCTTCCCGGGGCGGGGGATTCGGGCCGGGGAGCTGTTTTTT.

The rearrangement uses TRBV10-3 and TRBJ2-5, with no clear D. Germline V gene data show CDR1 as ENHRY and CDR2 as SYGVKD. The CDR3 loop spans 15 amino acids. V lost 7 bases and J 2 bases, leaving 17 bases between the germline ends. CDR3 DNA: TGTGCCATCAAAGCCGATGAGGATGCGCAAGAGACCCAGTACTTC. Amino acids: CAIKADEDAQETQYF.

This sequence joins TRBV2 and TRBJ2-3; TRBD2 agrees at 7 bases. With V trimmed by 6 bases and J by 5 bases, 8 bases remained unmatched. The CDR3 totals 14 residues. Germline-derived CDR1 and CDR2 are SNHLY and FYNNEI. The CDR3 nucleotides are TGTGCCAGCAGCCAGGGCGGGAGTAGAGATACGCAGTATTTT. Translation: CASSQGGSRDTQYF.

The chain links TRBV28 to TRBJ2-1, with TRBD2 identical over 9 bases. The ends lost 2 bases at V and 7 bases at J; junction bases unmatched: 3. The CDR3 is made up of 14 amino acids. Germline V gene sequence: CDR1 MDHEN, CDR2 SYDVKM. CDR3 coding DNA: TGTGCCAGCAGTTTAGCGGGAGGGTCGAATGAGCAGTTCTTC. Its translation is CASSLAGGSNEQFF.

V usage is TRBV29-1 and J usage is TRBJ1-2; D might be TRBD1 (5 bases). V was clipped by 1 base and J by 3 bases, with 21 bases between them. Per the germline V gene, CDR1 is SQVTM and CDR2 is ANQGSEA. The CDR3 spans 17 residues. In nucleotides, the CDR3 is TGCAGCGTTGAAGCTACCCGGGACTCCATGACCTACTATGGCTACACCTTC. This translates into CSVEATRDSMTYYGYTF.